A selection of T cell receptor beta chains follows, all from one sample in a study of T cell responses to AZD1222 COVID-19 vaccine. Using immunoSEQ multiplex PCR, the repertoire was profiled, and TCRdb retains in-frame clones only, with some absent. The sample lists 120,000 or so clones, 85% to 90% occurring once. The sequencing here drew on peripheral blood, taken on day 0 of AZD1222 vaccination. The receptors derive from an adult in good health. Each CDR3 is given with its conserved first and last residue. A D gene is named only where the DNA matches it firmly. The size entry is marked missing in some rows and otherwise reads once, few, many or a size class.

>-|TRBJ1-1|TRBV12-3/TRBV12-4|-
TGTGCCAGCAGATCAGGGGTTGCCACTGAAGCTTTCTTT
CASRSGVATEAFF
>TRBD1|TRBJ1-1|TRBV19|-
TGTGCCAGTAGTACCGGGACAGGGAACACTGAAGCTTTCTTT
CASSTGTGNTEAFF
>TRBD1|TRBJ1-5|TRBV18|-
TGTGCCAGCTCACCCGGCACAGGGGGGGACCAGCCCCAGCATTTT
CASSPGTGGDQPQHF
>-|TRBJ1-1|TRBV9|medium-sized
TGTGCCAGCAGCGTAAGCTGGAACACTGAAGCTTTCTTT
CASSVSWNTEAFF
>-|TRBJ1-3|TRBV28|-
TGTGCCAGCACTCAGGACACTGGAAACACCATATATTTT
CASTQDTGNTIYF
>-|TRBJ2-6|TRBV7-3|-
TGTGCCAGCAGCTTATGGGCCTCTGGGGCCAACGTCCTGACTTTC
CASSLWASGANVLTF
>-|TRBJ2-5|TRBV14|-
TGTGCCAGCAGCACCCGACAGTATCAAGAGACCCAGTACTTC
CASSTRQYQETQYF
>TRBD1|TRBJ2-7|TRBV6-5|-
TGTGCCAGCAGAGCAGCAGGGGGCAAGGAGCAGTACTTC
CASRAAGGKEQYF
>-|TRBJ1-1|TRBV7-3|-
TGTGCCAGCAGTCCAGGGGCTAAGAACGCTGAAGCTTTCTTT
CASSPGAKNAEAFF
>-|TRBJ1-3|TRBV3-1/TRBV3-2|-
TGTGCCAGCAGCCCCGGGACATATAGAAACACCATATATTTT
CASSPGTYRNTIYF
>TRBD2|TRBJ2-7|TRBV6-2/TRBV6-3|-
TGTGCCAGCAGTTACTCGGTCTGGGGACTACCTCAATACGAGCAGTACTTC
CASSYSVWGLPQYEQYF
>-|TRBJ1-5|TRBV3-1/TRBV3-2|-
TGTGCCAGCAGCCAAGGGGCGGGGGGAGGAAATCAGCCCCAGCATTTT
CASSQGAGGGNQPQHF
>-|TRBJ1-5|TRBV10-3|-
TGTGCCATCAGTGAGTCGGAGACGGGGCAGCCCCAGCATTTT
CAISESETGQPQHF
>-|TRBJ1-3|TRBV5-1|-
TGCGCCAGCAGCTTGGTGGGGGCTGGAAACACCATATATTTT
CASSLVGAGNTIYF
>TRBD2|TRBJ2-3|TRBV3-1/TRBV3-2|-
TGTGCCAGCAGCCAGGGTTTCGGGAGCGGGGGGTCCCTAAGCACAGATACGCAGTATTTT
CASSQGFGSGGSLSTDTQYF
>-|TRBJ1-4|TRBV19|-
TGTGCCAGTATGGAGAAAGGACCTGTCGAAAAACTGTTTTTT
CASMEKGPVEKLFF
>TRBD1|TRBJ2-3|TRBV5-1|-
TGCGCCAGCAGCTTGCGAGGACAGGCAGGGCCAGATACGCAGTATTTT
CASSLRGQAGPDTQYF
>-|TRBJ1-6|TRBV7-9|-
TGTGCCAGCAGCTTGGCATCCAGGGGAGGGTCACCCCTCCACTTT
CASSLASRGGSPLHF
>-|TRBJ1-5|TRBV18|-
TGTGCCAGCTCCCAAGGAAGAGATCAGCCCCAGCATTTT
CASSQGRDQPQHF
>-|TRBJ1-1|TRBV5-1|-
TGCGCCAGCAGCTTGGTAGCAGGCCCGAACACTGAAGCTTTCTTT
CASSLVAGPNTEAFF
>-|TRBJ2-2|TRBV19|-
TGTGCCAGTAAAGGATTCACCGGGGAGCTGTTTTTT
CASKGFTGELFF
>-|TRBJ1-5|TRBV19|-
TGTGCCAGTAGTATTGGGCTCGGTAGCAATCAGCCCCAGCATTTT
CASSIGLGSNQPQHF
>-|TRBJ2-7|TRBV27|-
TGTGCCAGCAGTTTAGGCAGGGGAGGAGAGCAGTACTTC
CASSLGRGGEQYF
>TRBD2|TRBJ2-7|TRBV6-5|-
TGTGCCAGCAGTTACGGGGGGGGCGGGAGGCAATACGAGCAGTACTTC
CASSYGGGGRQYEQYF
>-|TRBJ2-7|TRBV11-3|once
TGTGCCAGCAGCTTCAATTCGGGCTACGAGCAGTACTTC
CASSFNSGYEQYF
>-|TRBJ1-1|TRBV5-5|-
TGTGCCAGCAGCTTGTATTTGTTGGGGACCGGGGAAGCTTTCTTT
CASSLYLLGTGEAFF
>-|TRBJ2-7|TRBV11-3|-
TGTGCCAGCAGCCCTTCGGGACTCCCCTACGAGCAGTACTTC
CASSPSGLPYEQYF
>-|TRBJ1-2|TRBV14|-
TGTGCCAGCAGCCAGCGGGGGCAGGTTGGCTACACCTTC
CASSQRGQVGYTF
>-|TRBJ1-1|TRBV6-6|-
TGTGCCAGCAGCTTGCGGACAGCGAACACTGAAGCTTTCTTT
CASSLRTANTEAFF
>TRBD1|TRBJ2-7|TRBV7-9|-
TGTGCCAGCAGCTTCTTGTCTGGACAGGGGCACTACGAGCAGTACTTC
CASSFLSGQGHYEQYF
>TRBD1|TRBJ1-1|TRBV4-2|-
TGTGCCAGCAGCCAAATCAACAGGGGTCCTGAAGCTTTCTTT
CASSQINRGPEAFF
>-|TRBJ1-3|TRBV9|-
TGTGCCAGCAGCGTAGAGGGACACCTCTCTGGAAACACCATATATTTT
CASSVEGHLSGNTIYF
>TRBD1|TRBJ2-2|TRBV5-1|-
TGCGCCAGCAGCTGGACAGGGACGAACACCGGGGAGCTGTTTTTT
CASSWTGTNTGELFF
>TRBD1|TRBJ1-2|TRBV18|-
TGTGCCAGCTCACCACGAGAAGGGGGCTGGAATGGCTACACCTTC
CASSPREGGWNGYTF
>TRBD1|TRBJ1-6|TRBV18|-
TGTGCCAGCTCACCACGGGGACAGGGAGTTAATTCACCCCTCCACTTT
CASSPRGQGVNSPLHF
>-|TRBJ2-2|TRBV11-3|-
TGTGCCAGCAGCTTAGGCCTTAGCGGGAACACCGGGGAGCTGTTTTTT
CASSLGLSGNTGELFF
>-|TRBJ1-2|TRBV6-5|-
TGTGCCAGCAGTTACTCGGGCAGGCCGACGAAAAATGGCTACACCTTC
CASSYSGRPTKNGYTF
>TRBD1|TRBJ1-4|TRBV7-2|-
TGTGCCAGCAGCAAGGACAGGGGGAGTTATGAAAAACTGTTTTTT
CASSKDRGSYEKLFF
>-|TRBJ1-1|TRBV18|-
TGTGCCAGCTCACCAAGGGCCACTGAAGCTTTCTTT
CASSPRATEAFF
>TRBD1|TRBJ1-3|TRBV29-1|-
TGCAGCGTCCGATCCGGGACAGTTGGAAACACCATATATTTT
CSVRSGTVGNTIYF
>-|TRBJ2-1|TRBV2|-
TGTGCCAGCAGCCTTTCGCGTGAGCAGTTCTTC
CASSLSREQFF
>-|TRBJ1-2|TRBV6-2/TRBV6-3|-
TGTGCCAGCAGTTATACCGGGAACTATGGCTACACCTTC
CASSYTGNYGYTF
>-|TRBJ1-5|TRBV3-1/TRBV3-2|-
TGTGCCAGCAGCCAAAGGTTTTCAGGCGTCCATAGCAATCAGCCCCAGCATTTT
CASSQRFSGVHSNQPQHF
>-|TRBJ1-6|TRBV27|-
TGTGCCAGCAGTTTCCGGGGGGAGAACACTATTAATTCACCCCTCCACTTT
CASSFRGENTINSPLHF
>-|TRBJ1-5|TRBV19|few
TGTGCCAGTAGTGTAACAGCGGAGCAGCCCCAGCATTTT
CASSVTAEQPQHF
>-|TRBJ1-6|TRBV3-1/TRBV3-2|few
TGTGCCAGCAGAAGAGACAGTGATCGTTCACCCCTCCACTTT
CASRRDSDRSPLHF
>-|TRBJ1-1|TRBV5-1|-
TGCGCCAGCAGCCTTCTGGGGGGAGGCACTGAAGCTTTCTTT
CASSLLGGGTEAFF
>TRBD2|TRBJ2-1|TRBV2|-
TGTGCCAGCAGGAAGGAGACTAGCGGGGGGATGAATGAGCAGTTCTTC
CASRKETSGGMNEQFF
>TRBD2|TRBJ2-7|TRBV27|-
TGTGCCAGCAGTTCTGGGACTAGCGGATACGAGCAGTACTTC
CASSSGTSGYEQYF
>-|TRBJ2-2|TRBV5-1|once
TGCGCCAGCAGCTTGGCCGTTTTGACAGGAGGCAACACCGGGGAGCTGTTTTTT
CASSLAVLTGGNTGELFF
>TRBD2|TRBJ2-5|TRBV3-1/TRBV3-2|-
TGTGCCAGCGCGGGAGCGGAGACCCAGTACTTC
CASAGAETQYF
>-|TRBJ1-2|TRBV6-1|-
TGTGCCAGCAGTGAACAGGGGAGATATGGCTACACCTTC
CASSEQGRYGYTF
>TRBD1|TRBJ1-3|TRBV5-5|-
TGTGCCAGCAGCTTGATGGGGACAGGGGCTGGAAACACCATATATTTT
CASSLMGTGAGNTIYF
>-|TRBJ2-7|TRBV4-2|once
TGTGCCAGCAGCCAAGGCCCCCTGGACTTCTACGAGCAGTACTTC
CASSQGPLDFYEQYF
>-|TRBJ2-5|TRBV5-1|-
TGCGCCAGCAGCTTGCAGGGATCGGGAGAGACCCAGTACTTC
CASSLQGSGETQYF